This entry features one T cell receptor beta chain sequence. Its antigen is unknown. This sample stems from a study of cytomegalovirus exposure and HLA in healthy donors. Overall study: Both the approximately 120 validation repertoires and the roughly 620 first-cohort repertoires used the same platform, as reported by a later analysis.

CDR1 is SGHDT, CDR2 YYEEEE, per germline. The V and J ends lost 3 bases and 7 bases, in that order; junction bases with no gene match: 8. The CDR3 loop spans 15 amino acids. The study, taken as a whole, reports: The authors enumerated some 160 TCR beta chains as linked to cytomegalovirus. A few CMV-associated chains proved CMV antigen-specific in vitro. That first-cohort TCR clusters tended to co-occur in the approximately 120 validation repertoires was found in a later analysis.

Here immunoSEQ multiplex PCR was the method, and the copy in TCRdb shows in-frame clones only, minus some. The sample includes about 160,000 clones, 86% of them seen just once. The V gene is TRBV5-6, the J gene TRBJ1-2; TRBD1 matches 11 bases. Sequencing was carried out using PBMCs. The sequence derives from a woman aged 18 to 35 in good health and CMV-seronegative. The CDR3 nucleotides read TGTGCCAGCAGCTCTTCGGGACAGGGGGTTCGTGGCTACACCTTC. Translation: CASSSSGQGVRGYTF.